This T cell receptor (beta chain) was sequenced during a study of cytomegalovirus exposure and HLA in healthy donors. Germline V lookup: CDR1 SGHDT, CDR2 YYEEEE. The CDR3 totals 14 residues. With 4 bases removed from V and 5 bases from J, the gap between germline ends came to 15 bases. The repertoire was sequenced with immunoSEQ multiplex PCR; TCRdb's copy has only in-frame clones and lacks some. The sample holds roughly 250,000 clones, about 87% seen once. The sequencing sample was made of PBMCs. The source of this sequence is a man aged 18 to 29 in good health and CMV-seronegative. J is TRBJ2-5 and V is TRBV5-6, with D unresolved. The CDR3 bases are TGTGCCAGCAGCCCCCCGACCCAGAGGGAGACCCAGTACTTC. Translation gives CASSPPTQRETQYF.